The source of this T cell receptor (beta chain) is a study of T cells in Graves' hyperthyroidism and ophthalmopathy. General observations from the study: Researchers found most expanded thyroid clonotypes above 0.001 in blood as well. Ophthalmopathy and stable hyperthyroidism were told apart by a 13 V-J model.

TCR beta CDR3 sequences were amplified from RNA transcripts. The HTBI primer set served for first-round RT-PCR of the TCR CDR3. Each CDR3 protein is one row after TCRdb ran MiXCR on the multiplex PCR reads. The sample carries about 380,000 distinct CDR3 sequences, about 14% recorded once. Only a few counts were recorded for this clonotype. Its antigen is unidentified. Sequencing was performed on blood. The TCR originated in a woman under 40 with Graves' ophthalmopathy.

CDR3: CASSESLGGSVYGYTF. CDR3 sequence (DNA): TGCGCCAGCAGTGAGTCTCTGGGGGGCTCAGTCTATGGCTACACCTTC. This chain links TRBV10-2 with TRBJ1-2; D is perhaps TRBD1 (6 bases). The germline V and J ends were trimmed by 0 bases and 4 bases, with 15 bases remaining between them. Germline V gene sequence: CDR1 WSHSY, CDR2 SAAADI. The CDR3 is 16 residues long.